These 10 T cell receptor beta chains originate from one sample sequenced in a study of blood T cell repertoires in COVID-19. TCRdb keeps only in-frame clones here, not all; method: immunoSEQ multiplex PCR. The table records more than 85,000 clones, approximately 82% of them present only once. Sequences were obtained from peripheral blood. These TCRs come from an elderly woman with acute or convalescent COVID-19.

The J gene is TRBJ2-1, the V gene TRBV6-5, with D tentatively TRBD2 (5 bases). Between the trimmed V and J ends, which lost 11 bases and 9 bases, there was a span of 11 bases. This CDR3 is built from 10 residues. Germline V CDR1 and CDR2: MNHEY, SVGAGI. CDR3 nucleotide sequence: TGTGCCCTAACCCGGGGTGAGCAGTTCTTC. Translating it yields CALTRGEQFF.

A single count supports this clone. V and J are TRBV6-1 and TRBJ1-2; 8 nucleotides line up with TRBD1. CDR1 and CDR2 from the germline V gene are MNHNS and SASEGT. CDR3 length: 20 amino acids. V trimming: 3 bases; J trimming: 3 bases; junction bases outside the gene matches: 21. The CDR3 reads CASSDQDRVLISPFDYGYTF. The CDR3 nucleotides are TGTGCCAGCAGTGACCAGGACAGGGTCCTTATATCCCCCTTCGACTATGGCTACACCTTC.

The CDR3 nucleotides read TGTGCCTGGGGCCGAGGAGGGAACTCTGGAAACACCATATATTTT. Its protein is CAWGRGGNSGNTIYF. The genes are TRBV30 and TRBJ1-3; D is unresolved. With 5 bases removed from V and 0 bases from J, the gap between germline ends came to 14 bases. The CDR3 has 15 amino acids. CDR1 is GTSNPN, CDR2 SVGIG, per germline (reference sequence).

This sequence joins TRBV5-5 and TRBJ1-4; no definite D call. Per the germline V gene, CDR1 is SGHKS and CDR2 is YYEKEE (reference sequence). The CDR3 extends over 15 amino acids. Trimming cost V 4 bases and J 4 bases, with 14 bases left between them. The CDR3, as DNA: TGTGCCAGCAGCCTACGGTCTTACTTTAATGAAAAACTGTTTTTT. As protein: CASSLRSYFNEKLFF.

Only one count was recorded for this clone. The chain recombines TRBV28 with TRBJ1-3; D unresolved. With 3 bases removed from V and 0 bases from J, the gap between germline ends came to 9 bases. The CDR3 is 15 amino acids. Germline V gene sequence: CDR1 MDHEN, CDR2 SYDVKM. In nucleotides, the CDR3 is TGTGCCAGCAGTTTGATGGCCATCTCTGGAAACACCATATATTTT. This encodes CASSLMAISGNTIYF. Supplemented by reference TRBV28 and TRBJ1-3, the full variable domain reads DVKVTQSSRYLVKRTGEKVFLECVQDMDHENMFWYRQDPGLGLRLIYFSYDVKMKEKGDIPEGYSVSREKKERFSLILESASTNQTSMYLCASSLMAISGNTIYFGEGSWLTVV.

This clone has just a few counts. J is TRBJ2-7 and V is TRBV25-1; TRBD1 is a possible D gene (7 bases). The CDR3 is 13 amino acids. Germline CDR1 reads MGHDK; CDR2 reads SYGVNS. V was shortened by 8 bases and J by 0 bases, with 11 bases between the two germline ends. Here the CDR3 reads CASRQGGSYEQYF. The CDR3 DNA is TGTGCCAGCCGACAGGGAGGCTCCTACGAGCAGTACTTC.

J is TRBJ2-5 and V is TRBV6-6, with a tentative D call TRBD1 (6 bases). Trimming cost V 7 bases and J 3 bases, with 15 bases left between them. The CDR3 has 14 residues. From germline, CDR1 is MNHNY and CDR2 SVGAGI (reference sequence). The CDR3 coding sequence is TGTGCCAGCACCCGGCGAGGGGGAGAAGAGACCCAGTACTTC. As protein: CASTRRGGEETQYF.

The chain recombines TRBV11-1 with TRBJ2-7; TRBD1 aligns across 8 bases. CDR3 length equals 16 residues. Trimming cost V 4 bases and J 3 bases; bases outside gene matches: 11. Germline CDR1 and CDR2: SGHAT and FQDESV (reference sequence). The CDR3 spells CASSSYQTGEGYEQYF. The CDR3, as DNA: TGTGCCAGCAGCTCATATCAGACAGGGGAAGGCTACGAGCAGTACTTC.

The V gene is TRBV13, the J gene TRBJ2-7; 9 bases fit TRBD1. The trim removed 5 bases at V and 3 bases at J, leaving 11 bases unmatched. The CDR3 is 16 amino acids. The germline V gene encodes CDR1 PRHDT and CDR2 FYEKMQ (reference sequence). The CDR3 DNA reads TGTGCCAGCAGCCCCCAGCGGGACAGGGCCAACTACGAGCAGTACTTC. Its protein product is CASSPQRDRANYEQYF. Full variable domain (rest looked up from reference TRBV13 and TRBJ2-7): AAGVIQSPRHLIKEKRETATLKCYPIPRHDTVYWYQQGPGQDPQFLISFYEKMQSDKGSIPDRFSAQQFSDYHSELNMSSLELGDSALYFCASSPQRDRANYEQYFGPGTRLTVT.

V gene TRBV5-4 combines with J gene TRBJ1-2, with D possibly being TRBD1 (6 bases). Germline CDR1 SGHNT, CDR2 YYREEE (reference sequence). Deletions cut 4 bases from V and 7 bases from J, with 14 bases between. This CDR3 comprises 13 residues. This chain's CDR3 is CASSPEGGFGYTF. The CDR3 DNA reads as TGTGCCAGCAGCCCGGAGGGGGGGTTTGGCTACACCTTC.